This T cell receptor (beta chain) stems from a study of blood T cell repertoires in COVID-19. About the study: The origin of the acute and convalescent COVID-19 samples was the United States, Italy and Spain.

As processed by the authors: For nucleated cells, counts were estimated from reference gene primer amplification. This table comes from immunoSEQ multiplex PCR, and its TCRdb copy is limited to in-frame clones, with some not included. D and trimming were read from the DNA, whereas the V and J calls and clone size are those reported in that table. The table includes a few hundred thousand clones, 86% detected once. Germline V CDR1 and CDR2: MNHEY, SMNVEV (reference sequence). V trimming: 0 bases; J trimming: 11 bases; junction bases outside the gene matches: 13. CDR3 size: 17 residues. The rearrangement uses TRBV27 and TRBJ2-1, with 10 nucleotides matching TRBD2. This sequence originates from a man between 60 and 70 years old with acute or convalescent COVID-19. The material sequenced was peripheral blood. This chain's CDR3 is CASSLSKPSGGSPQQFF. In DNA form, the CDR3 reads TGTGCCAGCAGTTTATCGAAGCCTAGCGGGGGATCCCCTCAGCAGTTCTTC.